A selection of T cell receptor beta chains follows, all from one sample in a study of T-cell memory formation after mild COVID-19. TCRdb redid the calling of the 5' RACE reads with MiXCR, one entry per CDR3 protein. This table holds roughly 620,000 distinct CDR3 sequences, more than 15% found once. The sequenced sample was PBMCs or a T cell subset sorted from them (not recorded which). The receptors originated from an adult woman who had mild COVID-19 (a few samples of this study predate the infection). Cell type and time point are not known. Each CDR3 is given with its conserved first and last residue. Fields, in order: V gene, D gene, clone size, J gene, CDR3 DNA, CDR3 protein. D genes are given only for firm matches. Clone size is stated in some rows and not others, as once, few, many or a class when expanded.

>TRBV7-8|TRBD2|.|TRBJ2-1
TGTGCCAGCAGTTCCGGGACTACAACGGTGCAGTTCTTC
CASSSGTTTVQFF
>TRBV5-1|.|few|TRBJ2-5
TGCGCCAGCAGCTCGGAAAAGAACTCACCGGGGGCCCAGTACTTC
CASSSEKNSPGAQYF
>TRBV2|TRBD1|.|TRBJ2-5
TGTGCCAGCAGTGGGGGACAGGGTAGGCAAGAGACCCAGTACTTC
CASSGGQGRQETQYF
>TRBV6-5|.|.|TRBJ1-2
TGTGCCAGCAGTTACTCGAGACAGCCTTCTAACTATGGCTACACCTTC
CASSYSRQPSNYGYTF
>TRBV4-1|.|few|TRBJ2-1
TGCGCCAGCAGCCAAGATCTAGGAGTAGCTGAGCAGTTCTTC
CASSQDLGVAEQFF
>TRBV4-1|.|few|TRBJ2-7
TGCGCCAGCAGCCAACGGGAAGGAAGCTACGAGCAGTACTTC
CASSQREGSYEQYF
>TRBV20-1|.|few|TRBJ2-2
TGCAGTGCTAGACCCTTCGATAGGGCCGGGGAGCTGTTTTTT
CSARPFDRAGELFF
>TRBV24-1|.|.|TRBJ2-5
TGTGCCACCAGTGATTTGAAGACCCAGTACTTC
CATSDLKTQYF
>TRBV29-1|TRBD1|.|TRBJ2-5
TGCAGCGTTGAGACAGGGGGCCCCTTAAGGGAGACCCAGTACTTC
CSVETGGPLRETQYF
>TRBV19|.|few|TRBJ2-2
TGTGCGAGTAGGGGTGCGGGGGCTAACACCGGGGAGCTGTTTTTT
CASRGAGANTGELFF
>TRBV6-5|.|many|TRBJ2-3
TGTGCCAGCAGTTACTCGCCTCCCCCCGGGACTAGCACAGATACGCAGTATTTT
CASSYSPPPGTSTDTQYF
>TRBV29-1|.|.|TRBJ2-3
TGCAGCGCCGAGAGGGATCTCAGATCAGATACGCAGTATTTT
CSAERDLRSDTQYF
>TRBV4-1|.|many|TRBJ2-7
TGCGCCAGCAGCCAGGAGGGGGTTTACGAGCAGTACTTC
CASSQEGVYEQYF
>TRBV28|.|.|TRBJ1-2
TGTGCCAGCAGTACGGAGACAGGAGCAAGCTATGGCTACACCTTC
CASSTETGASYGYTF